A selection of T cell receptor beta chains follows, all from one sample in a study of T cell responses to AZD1222 COVID-19 vaccine. Method: immunoSEQ multiplex PCR; TCRdb's copy keeps in-frame clones and lacks some. This repertoire shows 100,000 or so clones, about 88% found once; its top ten account for 13%. Sequences were derived from peripheral blood, sampled on day 0 of AZD1222 vaccination. These receptors all stem from an adult in good health. CDR3s include the opening cysteine and the closing phenylalanine or tryptophan. Fields, in order: V gene, D gene, J gene, clone size, CDR3 protein, CDR3 DNA. A D gene is named only where the DNA matches it firmly. Some rows have no size entry. The others give once, few or many, or a class for an expanded clone.

TRBV7-3	TRBD2	TRBJ2-3	-	CASSLSSGADGDTQYF	TGTGCCAGCAGCTTATCTAGCGGGGCCGATGGAGATACGCAGTATTTT
TRBV10-2	-	TRBJ1-2	-	CASSEGIGVANYGYTF	TGCGCCAGCAGTGAGGGGATTGGGGTGGCTAACTATGGCTACACCTTC
TRBV6-5	TRBD2	TRBJ2-7	once	CASSTRGRAPNEQYF	TGTGCCAGCAGTACCCGGGGGAGGGCCCCCAACGAGCAGTACTTC
TRBV5-3	-	TRBJ2-7	-	CARSLERREQYF	TGTGCCAGAAGCTTGGAAAGGCGCGAGCAGTACTTC
TRBV5-4	-	TRBJ2-7	-	CASSQQGRRSYEQYF	TGTGCCAGCAGCCAACAGGGAAGGCGCTCCTACGAGCAGTACTTC
TRBV28	TRBD2	TRBJ2-1	-	CASRLGLAGGPYNEQFF	TGTGCCAGCAGACTAGGACTAGCGGGGGGACCCTACAATGAGCAGTTCTTC
TRBV19	TRBD1	TRBJ1-1	-	CASSRQGSTEAFF	TGTGCCAGTAGCCGACAGGGGAGCACTGAAGCTTTCTTT
TRBV28	TRBD1	TRBJ2-3	-	CASNPGQGTTDTQYF	TGTGCCAGTAACCCGGGACAGGGGACCACAGATACGCAGTATTTT
TRBV9	TRBD1	TRBJ2-7	-	CASSLLGQGSEQYF	TGTGCCAGCAGCTTACTAGGACAGGGAAGCGAGCAGTACTTC
TRBV6-1	-	TRBJ1-5	few	CASSEAENQPQHF	TGTGCCAGCAGTGAAGCGGAAAATCAGCCCCAGCATTTT
TRBV19	-	TRBJ2-7	-	CASSPRHTPYEQYF	TGTGCCAGTAGTCCCCGCCACACGCCCTACGAGCAGTACTTC
TRBV5-8	TRBD1	TRBJ2-7	-	CACRTGLYEQYF	TGTGCCTGTAGGACAGGGCTCTACGAGCAGTACTTC
TRBV7-2	-	TRBJ2-4	-	CASHPGLAKNIQYF	TGTGCCAGCCACCCCGGCCTAGCCAAAAACATTCAGTACTTC
TRBV9	-	TRBJ2-3	-	CASSVTWGLGDTQYF	TGTGCCAGCAGCGTAACCTGGGGCCTGGGAGATACGCAGTATTTT
TRBV30	-	TRBJ1-6	once	CAWSVQGNSPLHF	TGTGCCTGGAGTGTACAGGGCAATTCACCCCTCCACTTT
TRBV19	-	TRBJ2-2	-	CASRGVQVNTGELFF	TGTGCCAGTAGGGGGGTACAGGTGAACACCGGGGAGCTGTTTTTT
TRBV19	TRBD1	TRBJ2-1	-	CASSIGVGTGVRNEQFF	TGTGCCAGTAGCATTGGGGTGGGGACAGGGGTGAGGAATGAGCAGTTCTTC
TRBV7-2	-	TRBJ1-3	-	CASSLEVGFGGNTIYF	TGTGCCAGCAGCTTAGAAGTAGGGTTCGGTGGAAACACCATATATTTT
TRBV9	-	TRBJ1-2	-	CASSVGAEPSYGYTF	TGTGCCAGCAGCGTAGGGGCAGAGCCCTCCTATGGCTACACCTTC
TRBV7-9	-	TRBJ1-2	-	CASSFSLYGYTF	TGTGCCAGCAGCTTTTCCCTCTATGGCTACACCTTC
TRBV30	-	TRBJ2-4	once	CAWSVGELAKNIQYF	TGTGCCTGGAGTGTGGGGGAATTAGCCAAAAACATTCAGTACTTC
TRBV7-9	TRBD2	TRBJ2-1	-	CASSSPPGLATLGGDEQFF	TGTGCCAGCAGCTCCCCTCCGGGACTAGCGACCTTAGGGGGAGATGAGCAGTTCTTC
TRBV19	TRBD1	TRBJ1-1	-	CASSIGGTGNTEAFF	TGTGCCAGTAGTATTGGGGGGACAGGGAACACTGAAGCTTTCTTT
TRBV30	-	TRBJ2-5	-	CAWSVRRGGVSETQYF	TGTGCCTGGAGTGTACGTAGGGGGGGCGTATCGGAGACCCAGTACTTC
TRBV3-1/TRBV3-2	-	TRBJ1-1	few	CASSQGGSNTEAFF	TGTGCCAGCAGCCAAGGGGGGAGCAACACTGAAGCTTTCTTT
TRBV5-1	TRBD2	TRBJ2-5	-	CASSGRTSGLILQETQYF	TGCGCCAGCAGCGGGCGGACTAGCGGGCTGATACTGCAAGAGACCCAGTACTTC
TRBV7-2	-	TRBJ1-3	few	CASSLDRVGNTIYF	TGTGCCAGCAGCTTAGACAGGGTTGGAAACACCATATATTTT
TRBV12-3/TRBV12-4	-	TRBJ1-1	-	CASTPQGNTEAFF	TGTGCCAGCACCCCACAGGGCAACACTGAAGCTTTCTTT
TRBV1	-	TRBJ1-2	few	CTSRGYNGQITNYGYTF	TGCACCAGCAGGGGATATAACGGACAGATAACTAACTATGGCTACACCTTC
TRBV28	-	TRBJ1-1	-	CASSQTRSTEAFF	TGTGCCAGCAGTCAGACTCGGAGCACTGAAGCTTTCTTT
TRBV5-1	TRBD1	TRBJ2-7	-	CASSPGQGAVEQYF	TGCGCCAGCAGCCCGGGACAGGGGGCGGTCGAGCAGTACTTC
TRBV6-2/TRBV6-3	TRBD1	TRBJ2-4	-	CASSQPQGAAKNIQYF	TGTGCCAGCAGCCAACCACAGGGGGCGGCCAAAAACATTCAGTACTTC
TRBV7-8	-	TRBJ1-2	-	CASSLALGGLGYGYTF	TGTGCCAGCAGCTTAGCGCTCGGGGGGCTCGGCTATGGCTACACCTTC
TRBV7-9	-	TRBJ1-6	-	CASSSLGGYPNSPLHF	TGTGCCAGCAGCTCGCTCGGGGGGTACCCTAATTCACCCCTCCACTTT
TRBV30	TRBD1	TRBJ1-2	-	CAWCGDREGYGYTF	TGTGCCTGGTGTGGGGACAGGGAAGGGTATGGCTACACCTTC
TRBV29-1	-	TRBJ1-2	-	CSVEESGLGVRGYTF	TGCAGCGTTGAAGAATCCGGGCTAGGGGTCCGTGGCTACACCTTC
TRBV7-3	-	TRBJ1-1	once	CASSSTGGAEAFF	TGTGCCAGCAGCTCTACCGGGGGCGCTGAAGCTTTCTTT
TRBV10-3	TRBD2	TRBJ2-3	-	CAISRAGGEVTDTQYF	TGTGCCATCAGTAGGGCGGGGGGGGAAGTCACAGATACGCAGTATTTT
TRBV30	TRBD1	TRBJ1-4	-	CANRQGTNEKLFF	TGTGCCAACCGACAGGGAACTAATGAAAAACTGTTTTTT
TRBV19	-	TRBJ1-2	once	CASSTKPGTNYGYTF	TGTGCCAGTAGTACCAAACCCGGGACTAACTATGGCTACACCTTC
TRBV30	TRBD2	TRBJ2-3	once	CAWSPWTSGGVSDTQYF	TGTGCCTGGAGTCCCTGGACTAGCGGGGGGGTGAGCGATACGCAGTATTTT
TRBV5-1	TRBD2	TRBJ2-2	once	CASSLSSGGPVWTGELFF	TGCGCCAGCAGCTTGTCTAGCGGGGGCCCGGTTTGGACCGGGGAGCTGTTTTTT
TRBV30	-	TRBJ2-1	-	CAWNPGRGPKDEQFF	TGTGCCTGGAACCCCGGGAGGGGGCCGAAGGATGAGCAGTTCTTC
TRBV11-2	-	TRBJ2-7	-	CASSWDIYEQYF	TGTGCCAGCAGCTGGGACATCTACGAGCAGTACTTC
TRBV7-2	-	TRBJ1-3	-	CASSLFGGGASNTIYF	TGTGCCAGCAGCTTATTCGGTGGAGGGGCGTCAAACACCATATATTTT
TRBV30	TRBD1	TRBJ1-2	-	CAWSYRQGTAYGYTF	TGTGCCTGGAGTTACCGACAGGGGACTGCCTATGGCTACACCTTC